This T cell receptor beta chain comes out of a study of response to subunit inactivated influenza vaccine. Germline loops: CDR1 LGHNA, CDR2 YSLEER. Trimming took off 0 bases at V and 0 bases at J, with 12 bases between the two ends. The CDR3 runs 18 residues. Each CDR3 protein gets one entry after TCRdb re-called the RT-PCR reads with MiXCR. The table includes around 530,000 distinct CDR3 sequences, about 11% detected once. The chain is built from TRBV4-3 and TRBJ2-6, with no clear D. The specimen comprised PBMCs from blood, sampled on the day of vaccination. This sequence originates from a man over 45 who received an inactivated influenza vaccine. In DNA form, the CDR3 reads TGCGCCAGCAGCCAAGAAGTCCCTTCGAGCTCTGGGGCCAACGTCCTGACTTTC. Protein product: CASSQEVPSSSGANVLTF.